These 21 T cell receptor beta chains came from one sample sequenced in a study of T cell responses to AZD1222 COVID-19 vaccine. Sequencing used immunoSEQ multiplex PCR; TCRdb keeps in-frame clones, though not all of them. The table records about 130,000 clones, roughly 88% of them present only once. This material consisted of peripheral blood, taken on day 0 of AZD1222 vaccination. These receptors all stem from an adult in good health.

V gene TRBV3-1 (or the pseudogene TRBV3-2) combines with J gene TRBJ2-1, with a weak D call TRBD1 (5 bases). The CDR3 is 14 amino acids. Between the trimmed V and J ends, which lost 4 bases and 3 bases, there was a span of 10 bases. Germline V gives CDR1 LGHDT, CDR2 YNNKEL (reference sequence). In DNA, the CDR3 is TGTGCCAGCAGCCGCTTGACAGACTACAATGAGCAGTTCTTC. Amino acid sequence: CASSRLTDYNEQFF.

As DNA, the CDR3 is TGTGCCAGCCTGGACAGGGGGCGAGAATCGCCCGAAAAACTGTTTTTT. Protein sequence: CASLDRGRESPEKLFF. The chain links TRBV19 to TRBJ1-4; 11 nucleotides line up with TRBD1. Germline V CDR1 and CDR2: LNHDA, SQIVND (reference sequence). CDR3 length equals 16 residues. V lost 9 bases, J lost 8 bases, and 14 bases stayed unmatched. Filled out from reference TRBV19 and TRBJ1-4, the complete variable domain reads DGGITQSPKYLFRKEGQNVTLSCEQNLNHDAMYWYRQDPGQGLRLIYYSQIVNDFQKGDIAEGYSVSREKKESFPLTVTSAQKNPTAFYLCASLDRGRESPEKLFFGSGTQLSVL.

The V call is TRBV20-1, the J call TRBJ2-7; no definite D call. CDR3 size: 11 residues. Germline loops: CDR1 DFQATT, CDR2 SNEGSKA (reference sequence). In DNA form, the CDR3 reads TGCAGCGGTATTAGCTCCTACGAGCAGTACTTC. Residues: CSGISSYEQYF.

The chain links TRBV19 to TRBJ2-7; the match to TRBD2 covers 8 bases. V shed 6 bases and J 5 bases; nucleotides not matched to a gene: 6. This CDR3 spans 13 amino acids. Germline V gene lookup returns CDR1 LNHDA and CDR2 SQIVND (reference sequence). CDR3 sequence (DNA): TGTGCCAGTAGAAAAAGCGGGAGTAACGAGCAGTACTTC. Its translation: CASRKSGSNEQYF.

CDR3 sequence reads: CASSSGQKNTEAFF. CDR3 nucleotide sequence: TGTGCCAGCAGCTCGGGACAGAAGAACACTGAAGCTTTCTTT. The V gene is TRBV7-6, the J gene TRBJ1-1, with 7 bases aligning to TRBD1. The V gene's germline CDR1 is SGHVS and CDR2 FNYEAQ. V lost 4 bases to trimming and J lost 1 base; unmatched junction nucleotides: 3. The length of the CDR3 is 14 residues.

The rearrangement links TRBV6-4 to TRBJ1-5; D remains ambiguous. Trimming shortened V by 3 bases and J by 1 base, and 4 bases separated the two germline ends. Germline CDR1 MRHNA, CDR2 SNTAGT. The CDR3 length is 13 residues. The CDR3 coding sequence is TGTGCCAGCAGTGAACAGAGCAATCAGCCCCAGCATTTT. Its translation is CASSEQSNQPQHF.

This clone was observed a handful of times. The CDR3 protein is CASSPGGNQPQHF. The CDR3 nucleotides read TGTGCCAGCAGCCCCGGCGGCAATCAGCCCCAGCATTTT. V usage is TRBV7-9 and J usage is TRBJ1-5; D call uncertain. There are 13 residues in the CDR3. The V gene lost 5 bases and the J gene lost 2 bases, with 7 bases spanning the gap. Germline V gene lookup returns CDR1 SEHNR and CDR2 FQNEAQ (reference sequence). Supplemented by reference TRBV7-9 and TRBJ1-5, the full variable domain reads DTGVSQNPRHKITKRGQNVTFRCDPISEHNRLYWYRQTLGQGPEFLTYFQNEAQLEKSRLLSDRFSAERPKGSFSTLEIQRTEQGDSAMYLCASSPGGNQPQHFGDGTRLSIL.

The chain is built from TRBV9 and TRBJ2-2, with D possibly TRBD2 on 5 matching bases. Germline V gene lookup returns CDR1 SGDLS and CDR2 YYNGEE. This CDR3 region has 15 residues. The V gene lost 0 bases and the J gene lost 6 bases, with 12 bases spanning the gap. CDR3 in amino acids: CASSVGVSVAGELFF. The DNA of the CDR3 is TGTGCCAGCAGCGTAGGGGTTAGCGTGGCCGGGGAGCTGTTTTTT.

The rearrangement links TRBV6-6 to TRBJ2-5, with TRBD1 matching over 8 bases. The V and J ends lost 5 bases and 2 bases, in that order; junction bases with no gene match: 7. Germline-derived CDR1 and CDR2 are MNHNY and SVGAGI (reference sequence). CDR3 size: 15 residues. The CDR3, as DNA: TGTGCCAGCAGTGCCTTGGGGGACAGGCAAGAGACCCAGTACTTC. As protein: CASSALGDRQETQYF.

The chain carries TRBV5-4 and TRBJ2-5; TRBD1 might be the D (5 bases). CDR1 and CDR2 (germline): SGHNT, YYREEE (reference sequence). The CDR3 runs 14 residues. Trimming stripped 5 bases from V and 5 bases from J, with 16 bases between. CDR3 loop: CASSLRTKGETQYF. The CDR3 DNA is TGTGCCAGCAGTTTAAGAACAAAGGGGGAGACCCAGTACTTC.

Remarks on this clone: The sample contains more than one DNA sequence encoding this CDR3. The rearrangement uses TRBV5-1 and TRBJ2-6; D ambiguous. The CDR3 extends over 15 amino acids. Germline-derived CDR1 and CDR2 are SGHRS and YFSETQ. V lost 0 bases and J lost 2, with 6 bases in between. In nucleotides, the CDR3 is TGCGCCAGCAGCTTGGGGGGTGCTGGGGCCAACGTCCTGACTTTC. Protein product: CASSLGGAGANVLTF.

This clone was detected a few times. The chain is built from TRBV6-5 and TRBJ1-2; D not certain. Trimming removed 6 bases at V and 0 bases at J, with 11 bases between. CDR1 and CDR2 from the germline V gene are MNHEY and SVGAGI. This CDR3 is built from 14 residues. CDR3 loop: CASRIKRANYGYTF. DNA for the CDR3: TGTGCCAGCAGAATAAAGCGCGCTAACTATGGCTACACCTTC.

The chain has TRBV6-6 and TRBJ2-3, with 7 bases that match TRBD2. The germline gives CDR1 MNHNY, CDR2 SVGAGI (reference sequence). The CDR3 covers 16 residues. V lost 5 bases, J lost 2 bases, and 10 bases stayed unmatched. In nucleotides, the CDR3 is TGTGCCAGCAGTCATAGGACTAGGAGGGACACAGATACGCAGTATTTT. Amino acids: CASSHRTRRDTDTQYF.

This clone appeared a single time. At one end, the junction sequence differs from germline, possibly due to a read error. The chain recombines TRBV7-7 with TRBJ1-6; D is unclear. Germline V gene data show CDR1 as SSHAT and CDR2 as FNYEAQ (reference sequence). The CDR3 extends over 14 amino acids. The CDR3 spells CASSLEQNNSPLHF. The DNA for the CDR3 is TGTGCTAGCAGCTTAGAACAGAATAATTCACCCCTCCACTTT.

V usage is TRBV7-2 and J usage is TRBJ2-7; TRBD1 matches 8 bases. V lost 5 bases to trimming and J lost 3 bases; unmatched junction nucleotides: 6. From germline, CDR1 is SGHTA and CDR2 FQGNSA. This CDR3 has 14 residues. The CDR3 loop is CASSPQGANYEQYF. For the CDR3, the DNA is TGTGCCAGCAGCCCCCAGGGGGCCAACTACGAGCAGTACTTC.

The V call is TRBV28, the J call TRBJ2-5; no reliable D call. The V end was cut by 5 bases, the J end by 5 bases, with 9 bases between. CDR1 and CDR2 (germline): MDHEN, SYDVKM. CDR3 size: 12 residues. In DNA, the CDR3 is TGTGCCAGCAGTCCCTATAGGGAGACCCAGTACTTC. Amino acid sequence: CASSPYRETQYF.

The genes are TRBV4-1 and TRBJ2-7, with 7 bases matching TRBD2. Germline assignment: CDR1 MGHRA and CDR2 YSYEKL. The CDR3 sequence is 16 residues long. V shed 0 bases, J shed 3 bases, and the junction held 8 bases outside the gene matches. DNA for the CDR3: TGCGCCAGCAGCCAAGATCAGGGACTAACGTACTACGAGCAGTACTTC. Translating gives CASSQDQGLTYYEQYF.

The genes are TRBV3-1 (or the pseudogene TRBV3-2) and TRBJ2-7; 7 bases fit TRBD1. V trimming: 4 bases; J trimming: 4 bases; junction bases outside the gene matches: 7. Germline CDR1 reads LGHDT; CDR2 reads YNNKEL (reference sequence). CDR3 length equals 14 residues. The CDR3 is CASSRQGKGYEQYF. The CDR3 nucleotides are TGTGCCAGCAGCCGACAGGGTAAGGGGTACGAGCAGTACTTC.

The chain carries TRBV7-8 and TRBJ1-5; 10 nucleotides agree with TRBD1. Unmatched junction bases numbered 7, after V lost 2 bases and J lost 9 bases. This CDR3 is 15 amino acids long. Per germline, CDR1 SGHVS and CDR2 FQNEAQ. The DNA for the CDR3 is TGTGCCAGCAGCTTAAGGACAGGGGGTTTATCGCCCCAGCATTTT. It translates to CASSLRTGGLSPQHF.

The rearrangement uses TRBV13 and TRBJ1-3, with 7 bases identical to TRBD1. Germline trimming cut 3 bases from V and 3 bases from J; bases unmatched to any gene: 11. Germline V gene data show CDR1 as PRHDT and CDR2 as FYEKMQ (reference sequence). The CDR3 extends over 17 amino acids. The CDR3 sequence is CASSFWPQGVGGNTIYF. CDR3 nucleotide sequence: TGTGCCAGCAGCTTTTGGCCCCAGGGGGTTGGTGGAAACACCATATATTTT.

The rearrangement uses TRBV21-1 and TRBJ2-3; the table's D call of TRBD2 was not tested on the DNA. TRBV21-1 is designated a pseudogene. The CDR3 length is 17 residues. CDR3 residues: CASSKTQGLAGTDTQYF. In DNA, the CDR3 is TGTGCCAGCAGCAAAACACAGGGTCTAGCGGGAACAGATACGCAGTATTTT.